This T cell receptor (beta chain) originates from a study of T cells in tuberculosis. Study observations and caveats: Active tuberculosis patients had shorter CDR3-alpha; the beta difference was nonsignificant. Selection depended on which cryopreserved specimens were available.

Sequencing was performed with immunoSEQ multiplex PCR; in TCRdb, only in-frame clones are kept and a portion is missing. This table holds tens of thousands of clones, just over 90% found once. About this clone: Its antigen is not known.

CDR1 and CDR2 (germline): SGHTA, FQGNSA. V dropped 8 bases and J dropped 2; count of bases not matched to a gene: 11. The CDR3 is 15 amino acids. This chain joins TRBV7-2 and TRBJ2-7, with 8 bases fitting TRBD1. Material: PBMCs. The clonotype originates from a donor aged 10 to 29 with latent tuberculosis or without tuberculosis infection. CDR3 DNA sequence: TGTGCCAGCTCCGGACAGGGACCCTTAGCCTACGAGCAGTACTTC. This codes for CASSGQGPLAYEQYF.